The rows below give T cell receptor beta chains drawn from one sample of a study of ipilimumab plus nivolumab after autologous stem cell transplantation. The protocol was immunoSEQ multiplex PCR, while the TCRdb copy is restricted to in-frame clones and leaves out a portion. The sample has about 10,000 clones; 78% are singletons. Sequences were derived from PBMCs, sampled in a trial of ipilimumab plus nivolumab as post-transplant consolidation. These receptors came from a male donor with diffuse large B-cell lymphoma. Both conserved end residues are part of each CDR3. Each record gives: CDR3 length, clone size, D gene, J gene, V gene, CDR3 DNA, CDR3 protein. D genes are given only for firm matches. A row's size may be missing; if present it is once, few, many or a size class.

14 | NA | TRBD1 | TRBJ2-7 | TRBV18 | TGTGCCAGCTCACCTCGACAGGGGTCCTACGAGCAGTACTTC | CASSPRQGSYEQYF
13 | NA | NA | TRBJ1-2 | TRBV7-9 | TGTGCCAGCAGCTTAGCCGATACCCGGGGCTACACCTTC | CASSLADTRGYTF
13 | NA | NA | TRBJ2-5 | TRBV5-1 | TGCGCCAGCAGCGCGGCGTCCCAAGAGACCCAGTACTTC | CASSAASQETQYF
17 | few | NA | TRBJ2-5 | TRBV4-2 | TGTGCCAGCAGCCAAGTATTTGGCAGGGGCCCCCAAGAGACCCAGTACTTC | CASSQVFGRGPQETQYF
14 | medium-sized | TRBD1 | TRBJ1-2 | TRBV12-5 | TGTGCTAGTGGGCAACAGGGGGGGCTCTATGGCTACACCTTC | CASGQQGGLYGYTF
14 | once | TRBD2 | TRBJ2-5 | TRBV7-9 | TGTGCCAGCAGCATAAGCGGGGGGAAAGAGACCCAGTACTTC | CASSISGGKETQYF
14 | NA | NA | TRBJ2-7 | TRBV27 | TGTGCCAGCACCGCACGAGTAGGGGGCTACGAGCAGTACTTC | CASTARVGGYEQYF
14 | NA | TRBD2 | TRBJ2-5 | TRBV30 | TGTGCCTGGAGTGGGGGGGGGAACCAAGAGACCCAGTACTTC | CAWSGGGNQETQYF
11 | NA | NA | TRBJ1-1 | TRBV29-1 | TGCAGCGTTTCAGGGACCACTGAAGCTTTCTTT | CSVSGTTEAFF
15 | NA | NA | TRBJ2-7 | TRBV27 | TGTGCCAGCAGTTTATTGCCCCAGGGGCCGGGAGAGCAGTACTTC | CASSLLPQGPGEQYF
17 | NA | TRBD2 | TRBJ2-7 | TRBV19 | TGTGCCAGTAGTACCCTCTTTGGTAGCGGGCTGTCCTACGAGCAGTACTTC | CASSTLFGSGLSYEQYF
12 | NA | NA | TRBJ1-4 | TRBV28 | TGTGCCAGCAGGAGACCCGATGAAAAACTGTTTTTT | CASRRPDEKLFF
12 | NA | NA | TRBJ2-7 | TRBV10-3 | TGTGCCATCAGGGGGAGCTCCTACGAGCAGTACTTC | CAIRGSSYEQYF
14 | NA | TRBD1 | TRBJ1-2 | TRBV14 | TGTGCCAGCAGCCCCCCGGGACAGGGGTATGGCTACACCTTC | CASSPPGQGYGYTF
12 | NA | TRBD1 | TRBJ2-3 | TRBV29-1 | TGCAGCGTCGGACAGGGGACAGATACGCAGTATTTT | CSVGQGTDTQYF
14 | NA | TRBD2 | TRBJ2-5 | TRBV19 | TGTGCCAGTATGGGGACTAGCGGAAGCGGAGACCAGTACTTC | CASMGTSGSGDQYF
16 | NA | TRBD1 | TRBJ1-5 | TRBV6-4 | TGTGCCAGCAGTGACCTTAAGGACAGGGGGCCTCAGCCCCAGCATTTT | CASSDLKDRGPQPQHF
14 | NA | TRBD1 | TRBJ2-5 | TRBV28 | TGTGCCAGCAGTTTAGGGACAGGGGCGGGGACCCAGTACTTC | CASSLGTGAGTQYF
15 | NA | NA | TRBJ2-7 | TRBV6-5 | TGTGCCAGCAGTGCCACTTTGGATCTCCTCCTAGAGCAGTACTTC | CASSATLDLLLEQYF
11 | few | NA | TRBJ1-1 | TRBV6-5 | TGTGCCAGCAGTTTCAGCACTGAAGCTTTCTTT | CASSFSTEAFF
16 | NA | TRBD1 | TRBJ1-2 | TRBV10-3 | TGTGCCATCAGTGAGAGGACAGGGCGACTTTGGTATGGCTACACCTTC | CAISERTGRLWYGYTF
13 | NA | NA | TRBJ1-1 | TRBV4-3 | TGCGCCAGCAGCCAAGATAGGAACACTGAAGCTTTCTTT | CASSQDRNTEAFF
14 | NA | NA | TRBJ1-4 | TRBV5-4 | TGTGCCAGCAGCTTGGGACAGTCAAATGAAAAACTGTTTTTT | CASSLGQSNEKLFF
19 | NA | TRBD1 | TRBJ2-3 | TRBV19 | TGTGCCAGTAGTGGGGGACAGCTAGTCTCAGCTTCTAGCACAGATACGCAGTATTTT | CASSGGQLVSASSTDTQYF
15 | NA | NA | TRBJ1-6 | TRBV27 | TGTGCCAGCAGTTTAGATGTCCCCTATAATTCACCCCTCCACTTT | CASSLDVPYNSPLHF
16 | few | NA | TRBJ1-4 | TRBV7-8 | TGTGCCAGCAGCCCCCTTAAGGACAGCGTAGATGAAAAACTGTTTTTT | CASSPLKDSVDEKLFF
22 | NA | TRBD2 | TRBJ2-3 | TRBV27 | TGTGCCAGCAGTCTCACCGGTATATGGACTAGCGGGGGGCCTCTCAGCACAGATACGCAGTATTTT | CASSLTGIWTSGGPLSTDTQYF
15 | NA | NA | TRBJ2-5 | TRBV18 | TGTGCCAGCTCACCTTCCGGGCGGGGAGAAGAGACCCAGTACTTC | CASSPSGRGEETQYF
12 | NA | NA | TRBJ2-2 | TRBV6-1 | TGTGCCAGCAGTGCAGGGCCCGGGGAGCTGTTTTTT | CASSAGPGELFF
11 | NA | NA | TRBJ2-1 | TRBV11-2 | TGTGCCAGCAGCTACGTTCAAGGGCAGTTCTTC | CASSYVQGQFF